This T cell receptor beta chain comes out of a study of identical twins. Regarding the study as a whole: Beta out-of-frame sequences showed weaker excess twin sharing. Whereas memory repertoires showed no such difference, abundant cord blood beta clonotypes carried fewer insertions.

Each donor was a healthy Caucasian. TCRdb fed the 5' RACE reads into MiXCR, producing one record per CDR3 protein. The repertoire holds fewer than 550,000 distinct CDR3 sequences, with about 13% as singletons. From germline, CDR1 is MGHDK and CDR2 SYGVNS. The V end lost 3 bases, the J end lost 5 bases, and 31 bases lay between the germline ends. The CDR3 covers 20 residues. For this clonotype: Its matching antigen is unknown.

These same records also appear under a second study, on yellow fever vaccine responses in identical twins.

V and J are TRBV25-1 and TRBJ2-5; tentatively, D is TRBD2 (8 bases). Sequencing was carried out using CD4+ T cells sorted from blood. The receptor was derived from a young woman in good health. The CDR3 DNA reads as TGTGCCAGCAGTGACAAGGGGGCTCCTCGATACGGGAGGGCCTGGGAGACCCAGTACTTC. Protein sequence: CASSDKGAPRYGRAWETQYF.